A single sample gave rise to the 2 T cell receptor beta chains below, sequenced in a study of blood T cell repertoires in COVID-19. Only in-frame clones appear in the TCRdb table, and some are missing; sequencing was by immunoSEQ multiplex PCR. Altogether 150,000 to 190,000 clones are present, about 81% being singletons, with the ten largest covering around 7%. The sequencing input was PBMCs or T cells enriched from blood (not recorded which). These receptor sequences come from a man aged 45 to 65 who had recovered from COVID-19.

The chain couples TRBV4-3 to TRBJ2-5; 9 nucleotides agree with TRBD2. The CDR3 is made up of 18 amino acids. The germline V gene encodes CDR1 LGHNA and CDR2 YSLEER. The V gene end was trimmed by 0 bases and the J gene end by 0 bases; junction bases not matched to a gene: 8. For the CDR3, the DNA is TGCGCCAGCAGCCAAGATAGGCTAGCGGGGACAAACCAAGAGACCCAGTACTTC. Protein product: CASSQDRLAGTNQETQYF.

This clone came up once. The chain couples TRBV5-1 to TRBJ1-6, with 8 positions matching TRBD1. The CDR3 has 14 residues. Germline CDR1 is SGHRS and CDR2 is YFSETQ. The trim removed 4 bases at V and 10 bases at J, leaving 7 bases unmatched. CDR3 residues: CASSVGQVGSPLHF. CDR3 nucleotide sequence: TGCGCCAGCAGCGTGGGACAGGTTGGGTCACCCCTCCACTTT.